This entry is about one T cell receptor (beta chain). Antigen specificity is unknown. With no exceptions, donors were healthy Caucasians. This specimen belongs to a study of identical twins. The V end lost 0 bases, the J end lost 5 bases, and 16 bases lay between the germline ends. The CDR3 runs to 16 residues. Per germline, CDR1 LGHDT and CDR2 YNNKEL (reference sequence). Study results and limitations: It was out-of-frame TCR alpha sharing in monozygotic twins that models underestimated. Where out-of-frame alpha sequences were twin-shared, they showed excess low generation probability.

TCRdb re-called the 5' RACE reads with MiXCR, one entry per CDR3 protein. This sample carries some 1,700,000 distinct CDR3 sequences, roughly 35% of them seen once, and the ten largest clones take around 0.3%. The sample comprised cord blood. This chain joins TRBV3-1 and TRBJ1-1; tentative D call: TRBD1 (5 bases). This TCR derives from a newborn girl in good health. In nucleotides, the CDR3 is TGTGCCAGCAGCCAAGATCTAGTAAGGGGAAGGACTGAAGCTTTCTTT. Its protein product is CASSQDLVRGRTEAFF.